Below, one TCR beta chain is given with its context. Its antigen is still unknown. The CDR3 has 13 residues. The germline CDR1 and CDR2 sequences are SEHNR and FQNEAQ (reference sequence). Trimming removed 1 base at V and 13 bases at J, with 16 bases between. With molecular barcodes, quantitative 5'-RACE was used to make the TCR beta libraries. TCRdb re-called the 5' RACE reads through MiXCR, storing one row per CDR3 protein. Among fewer than 650,000 distinct CDR3 sequences listed, about an eighth were seen once. The sample originates from a study of CD8 T cells in ankylosing spondylitis. Study-wide findings and caveats: The study identified a TCR beta motif of fewer than 10 highly homologous variants that appeared characteristic of ankylosing spondylitis blood. Disease-associated clonotypes exhibited CD8+ identity and were relatively infrequent in peripheral blood.

The clonotype was recovered from a male donor with ankylosing spondylitis. Sequences were obtained from blood, either unsorted or a sorted T cell fraction (not recorded which). The chain uses TRBV7-9 and TRBJ1-1; a possible D gene is TRBD1 (5 bases). CDR3 sequence: CASSLEPTGAVFF. The CDR3 nucleotides are TGTGCCAGCAGCTTAGAACCTACAGGAGCGGTTTTCTTT.